Included here is one T cell receptor beta chain sequence, with context. This clone appeared a few times. Its antigen is unknown. No per-base quality is available; no much larger clone lies one base away. The immunoSEQ Assay, a bias-controlled multiplex PCR, was used to amplify TCRbeta CDR3 regions from genomic DNA. On the authors' methods: The number of nucleated cells in each sample was estimated by amplification of reference gene primers within the assay. To quantify the absolute abundance of each unique TCRbeta CDR3 rearrangement, sequence reads were collapsed and filtered. For each sample, productive Simpson clonality was calculated as the square root of Simpson's diversity index across productive rearrangements. TCRdb took over this immuneACCESS table, retaining in-frame rearrangements with V and J assigned. Such tables are incomplete; in checked studies, under half of the missing clones stem from an unresolved V gene, and the remainder is unexplained. Clone size and the V and J calls come from that table; the DNA yielded D and trimming. This sample is represented by 23,000 or so clones; roughly 84% of them were singletons. About 2.9% of the sample goes to the ten largest clones.

These data are taken from a study of blood T cell repertoires in COVID-19 (dated by TCRdb to the early 2020s). Regarding the research as a whole: The collaborator samples originated in the United States, Italy and Spain and spanned the acute and convalescent phases of COVID-19. The material from the prospective study consisted of cDNA or gDNA derived from T cells, B-cell-depleted T cells, or PBMCs. Deeply sampled blood TCRbeta repertoires from subjects exposed to, actively infected with, or recovered from COVID-19 were included in the dataset. The repertoires were released in a freely available public database meant as a resource for research on the immune response to SARS-CoV-2. Samples came from the ongoing ImmuneRACE study (first 160 participants) plus 1,254 subjects from 6 global collaborators. Sample metadata almost always included a de-identified subject ID, COVID-19 status, age in years and sex. Where HLA class I and class II types were available, the types were taken from metadata supplied by the sample provider, not from assay-based typing.

Whole blood was collected in K2EDTA tubes by collaborating institutions according to the institutions' own protocols. Collaborator samples were shipped for TCRbeta analysis as frozen whole blood, isolated PBMCs, or DNA extracted from either sample type. Cut back by 7 bases and 4 bases, the V and J ends lie 12 bases apart. Per the germline V gene (reference sequence), LNHDA is the CDR1 and SQIVND is the CDR2. The CDR3 goes from the cysteine to the phenylalanine over 13 residues. Solely the CDR3 DNA is kept, with 39 bases framed from the first base. Broader findings and caveats from the paper: Clinical and demographic metadata were provided uncurated, with the amount varying by source and participant.

Sequenced material: peripheral blood. The chain couples TRBV19 to TRBJ2-3; TRBD1 is a weak D gene call, 6 bases matching. The receptor was derived from a man in his forties with acute or convalescent COVID-19. The sequence in DNA is TGTGCCAGTAATGATGGGGGCGCAGATACGCAGTATTTT. This gives the protein CASNDGGADTQYF.